The 17 T cell receptor beta chains reported below all come from one sample, sequenced in a study of T cell responses to AZD1222 COVID-19 vaccine. Produced via immunoSEQ multiplex PCR; TCRdb's table is partial and in-frame only. The repertoire holds more than 90,000 clones, 88% seen once, with less than 4% in the top ten. Sample: peripheral blood, taken 28 days after the second AZD1222 dose. These receptors all come from an adult who received the AZD1222 COVID-19 vaccine.

The rearrangement uses TRBV30 and TRBJ1-2; 9 positions match TRBD1. Per germline, CDR1 GTSNPN and CDR2 SVGIG (reference sequence). The J segment lost 3 bases and the V segment lost 8 bases, leaving 7 bases of the junction unmatched. The CDR3 has 13 residues. This chain's CDR3 is CAGMTGGYYGYTF. The CDR3 DNA follows: TGTGCCGGAATGACAGGGGGGTACTATGGCTACACCTTC.

The chain is built from TRBV5-6 and TRBJ2-2; no clear D gene. CDR3 length: 14 amino acids. Trimming took 0 bases from V and 7 from J, leaving 10 bases between them. Germline CDR1 is SGHDT and CDR2 is YYEEEE. The CDR3 protein is CASSLVGVIGELFF. The CDR3 region has the DNA TGTGCCAGCAGCTTGGTAGGCGTGATCGGGGAGCTGTTTTTT.

The CDR3 sequence: CASSQGSGASYGYTF. CDR3 in DNA: TGCGCCAGCAGCCAAGGTTCAGGGGCCAGCTATGGCTACACCTTC. The V and J genes are TRBV4-3 and TRBJ1-2, with a possible D match to TRBD1 (6 bases). The CDR3 totals 15 residues. V was clipped by 1 base and J by 4 bases, with 13 bases between them. Germline CDR1 LGHNA, CDR2 YSLEER.

This chain links TRBV20-1 with TRBJ1-2; D is undetermined. CDR1 and CDR2 (germline): DFQATT, SNEGSKA (reference sequence). This CDR3 region has 11 residues. With 6 bases removed from V and 4 bases from J, the gap between germline ends came to 9 bases. CDR3 amino acids: CSAETAYGYTF. DNA for the CDR3: TGCAGTGCCGAGACGGCCTATGGCTACACCTTC.

The chain combines TRBV14 with TRBJ2-7; D call uncertain. The CDR3 sequence is 12 residues long. Trimming took off 4 bases at V and 5 bases at J, with 9 bases between the two ends. Germline assignment: CDR1 SGHDN and CDR2 FVKESK. CDR3 amino acids: CASSRGNHEQYF. Written as DNA, the CDR3 is TGTGCCAGCAGCCGAGGTAACCACGAGCAGTACTTC.

CDR3: CASSPRDRRRRTEAFF. The CDR3 coding sequence is TGTGCCAGCAGCCCCCGGGACAGGAGAAGAAGGACTGAAGCTTTCTTT. V is TRBV27 and J is TRBJ1-1; 8 bases are a match to TRBD1. The CDR3 loop spans 16 amino acids. Germline values: CDR1 MNHEY, CDR2 SMNVEV (reference sequence). V lost 6 bases to trimming and J lost 5 bases; unmatched junction nucleotides: 14.

This clone has a handful of counts. The chain combines TRBV28 with TRBJ2-2; TRBD1 agrees at 8 bases. Germline loops: CDR1 MDHEN, CDR2 SYDVKM. The CDR3 runs to 15 residues. V was pared by 6 bases and J by 6 bases, with 9 bases of the junction left unmatched. The CDR3 coding sequence is TGTGCCAGCAGGGGTAGGACAGGGAAGTCCGGGGAGCTGTTTTTT. Its translation is CASRGRTGKSGELFF.

This clone was seen just once. The chain links TRBV4-1 to TRBJ1-6, with 8 positions matching TRBD1. The V and J ends lost 0 bases and 8 bases, in that order; junction bases with no gene match: 3. The length of the CDR3 is 15 residues. The germline gives CDR1 MGHRA, CDR2 YSYEKL. The CDR3 nucleotides are TGCGCCAGCAGCCAAGAACCGGACAGGGATTCACCCCTCCACTTT. Translation gives CASSQEPDRDSPLHF.

CDR3 in DNA: TGTGCCAGCAGGGGGGTACGCTGGGGATACGAGCAGTACTTC. This codes for CASRGVRWGYEQYF. The rearrangement links TRBV27 to TRBJ2-7; D is perhaps TRBD1 or TRBD2 (5 bases each). The CDR3 runs to 14 residues. Trimming shortened V by 6 bases and J by 4 bases, and 16 bases separated the two germline ends. The germline V gene encodes CDR1 MNHEY and CDR2 SMNVEV (reference sequence).

A word on this clone: The junction does not match germline at one end; this may be a read error. This chain joins TRBV7-7 and TRBJ2-3; TRBD2 agrees at 9 bases. The CDR3 is made up of 16 amino acids. Germline V gene lookup returns CDR1 SSHAT and CDR2 FNYEAQ (reference sequence). CDR3 amino acids: CASRTLTSGRTDTQYF. For the CDR3, the DNA is TGTGCTAGCAGAACGCTGACTAGCGGACGCACAGATACGCAGTATTTT.

The chain carries TRBV4-1 and TRBJ1-2, with D unresolved. Trimming took 0 bases from V and 7 from J, leaving 21 bases between them. The CDR3 length is 17 residues. Germline CDR1 is MGHRA and CDR2 is YSYEKL. In DNA form, the CDR3 reads TGCGCCAGCAGCCAAGATTATCAAGGGTATCGGGTGGGTGGCTACACCTTC. Translation: CASSQDYQGYRVGGYTF.

J is TRBJ1-3 and V is TRBV27; D possibly corresponds to TRBD1 (5 bases). Per the germline V gene, CDR1 is MNHEY and CDR2 is SMNVEV (reference sequence). The V gene lost 2 bases and the J gene lost 0 bases, with 17 bases spanning the gap. There are 18 residues in the CDR3. The DNA of the CDR3 is TGTGCCAGCAGTTTAAATTTTCTTGACAGTATCTCTGGAAACACCATATATTTT. Amino acid sequence: CASSLNFLDSISGNTIYF.

J is TRBJ2-1 and V is TRBV19, with a possible D match to TRBD2 (5 bases). Germline V gene lookup returns CDR1 LNHDA and CDR2 SQIVND (reference sequence). Trimming pared 9 bases from V and 9 bases from J, leaving 9 bases between. The CDR3 is 10 residues long. The CDR3 sequence is CARRGCEQFF. CDR3 in DNA: TGTGCCAGACGGGGATGTGAGCAGTTCTTC.

The J gene is TRBJ2-1, the V gene TRBV27, with D perhaps TRBD1 (5 bases). CDR1 MNHEY and CDR2 SMNVEV come from the germline V gene (reference sequence). The CDR3 contains 16 residues. V dropped 4 bases and J dropped 6 bases, with 19 bases sitting between them. CDR3 sequence (DNA): TGTGCCAGCAGTTGGGGCAGAGGTGCGTGGTTCAATGAGCAGTTCTTC. It codes for CASSWGRGAWFNEQFF.

V is TRBV30 and J is TRBJ1-1; no reliable D call. This CDR3 contains 13 residues. Trimming pared 5 bases from V and 3 bases from J, leaving 13 bases between. CDR1 is GTSNPN and CDR2 is SVGIG in the germline V gene (reference sequence). The DNA of the CDR3 is TGTGCCTGGGGGTCCGGAGGACACACTGAAGCTTTCTTT. Translated: CAWGSGGHTEAFF.

This rearrangement joins TRBV30 to TRBJ1-4; D is possibly TRBD1 (5 bases). This CDR3 comprises 14 residues. Germline V gene lookup returns CDR1 GTSNPN and CDR2 SVGIG (reference sequence). The V gene lost 7 bases and the J gene lost 0 bases, with 12 bases spanning the gap. CDR3 DNA sequence: TGTGCCTCGGGGACGGGAACAACTAATGAAAAACTGTTTTTT. Encoded protein: CASGTGTTNEKLFF.

V and J are TRBV3-1 (or the pseudogene TRBV3-2) and TRBJ1-2; D uncertain. The CDR3 loop spans 13 amino acids. Germline CDR1 and CDR2: LGHDT and YNNKEL (reference sequence). Trimming removed 4 bases from V and 13 bases from J, with 19 bases in between. The CDR3 reads CASSLAPPSGGTF. CDR3 DNA sequence: TGTGCCAGCAGCCTGGCACCCCCCTCAGGTGGCACCTTC.